This passage covers 30 T cell receptor beta chains from one sample sequenced in a study of shared clonotypes between healthy human individuals. Sequenced by immunoSEQ multiplex PCR; TCRdb stores in-frame clones only, minus some. The table has about 480,000 clones, 75% to 80% seen once. Sequencing input: PBMCs. These receptors were taken from a woman aged 35 to 49 in good health. Some clones in this sample may be carry-over from other donors' samples.

The chain is built from TRBV2 and TRBJ1-5; 7 nucleotides match TRBD1. Trimming cost V 4 bases and J 4 bases; bases outside gene matches: 4. CDR3 size: 14 residues. From germline, CDR1 is SNHLY and CDR2 FYNNEI. The CDR3 here is CASSGGDRNQPQHF. CDR3 in DNA: TGTGCCAGCAGTGGAGGGGACAGAAATCAGCCCCAGCATTTT.

The sample holds one count of this clone. The V call is TRBV27, the J call TRBJ1-4; D is uncertain. Germline V gene lookup returns CDR1 MNHEY and CDR2 SMNVEV (reference sequence). The CDR3 covers 16 residues. The V gene lost 1 base and the J gene lost 3 bases, with 12 bases spanning the gap. CDR3 protein: CASSLFMGMANEKLFF. The CDR3 coding sequence is TGTGCCAGCAGTTTATTCATGGGGATGGCTAATGAAAAACTGTTTTTT.

The chain links TRBV6-5 to TRBJ2-1, with D uncertain. V gave up 2 bases and J gave up 9 bases, with 5 bases separating them. The CDR3 is made up of 11 amino acids. Germline-derived CDR1 and CDR2 are MNHEY and SVGAGI. The CDR3 sequence is CASSYLREQFF. DNA of the CDR3: TGTGCCAGCAGTTACCTGCGTGAGCAGTTCTTC.

The chain employs TRBV9 and TRBJ2-1, with TRBD2 identical over 8 bases. With 0 bases clipped from V and 10 bases from J, the junction kept 6 bases outside the gene matches. CDR1 SGDLS and CDR2 YYNGEE come from the germline V gene. The CDR3 sequence is 14 residues long. This CDR3 reads CASSVGVSGAEQFF. In DNA, the CDR3 is TGTGCCAGCAGCGTAGGAGTTAGCGGGGCGGAGCAGTTCTTC.

CDR3 residues: CAWSQGAGETQYF. The CDR3 coding sequence is TGTGCCTGGAGTCAGGGGGCGGGGGAGACCCAGTACTTC. The chain couples TRBV30 to TRBJ2-5, with 8 positions matching TRBD1. Trimming cost V 2 bases and J 5 bases; bases outside gene matches: 4. Germline-derived CDR1 and CDR2 are GTSNPN and SVGIG (reference sequence). The CDR3 runs to 13 residues.

This clone was seen a few times. This rearrangement joins TRBV4-3 to TRBJ1-2, with a possible D match to TRBD1 (6 bases). The CDR3 totals 21 residues. The germline CDR1 and CDR2 sequences are LGHNA and YSLEER. Trimming took off 0 bases at V and 4 bases at J, with 30 bases between the two ends. CDR3 amino acids: CASSQDLGLWGALVFPYGYTF. DNA of the CDR3: TGCGCCAGCAGCCAAGATTTGGGTTTATGGGGGGCGCTGGTTTTCCCCTATGGCTACACCTTC.

The chain couples TRBV29-1 to TRBJ2-1, with 8 bases identical to TRBD2. Germline CDR1 is SQVTM and CDR2 is ANQGSEA. This CDR3 region has 12 residues. Losses at the gene ends were 4 bases for V and 7 bases for J; bases not matched to a gene: 3. For the CDR3, the DNA is TGCAGCGTTGCTAGCGGGCTGAATGAGCAGTTCTTC. This encodes CSVASGLNEQFF.

The chain carries TRBV9 and TRBJ1-2, with D unresolved. V shed 4 bases and J shed 2 bases, with 15 bases lying between them. There are 15 residues in the CDR3. Germline V lookup: CDR1 SGDLS, CDR2 YYNGEE. The CDR3 DNA is TGTGCCAGCAGCCGGTTTAGGGTACCGAACTATGGCTACACCTTC. This gives the protein CASSRFRVPNYGYTF.

The chain recombines TRBV11-2 with TRBJ2-1, with a tentative D call TRBD1 (6 bases). The length of the CDR3 is 15 residues. The germline V gene has CDR1 SGHAT and CDR2 FQNNGV. Trimming stripped 0 bases from V and 7 bases from J, with 13 bases between. CDR3 sequence reads: CASSLDGLRGNEQFF. For the CDR3, the DNA is TGTGCCAGCAGCTTAGATGGATTGAGGGGGAATGAGCAGTTCTTC.

The chain uses TRBV10-3 and TRBJ2-2; 8 nucleotides agree with TRBD1. The CDR3 is 15 residues long. With 7 bases clipped from V and 3 bases from J, the junction kept 7 bases outside the gene matches. Germline V gene data show CDR1 as ENHRY and CDR2 as SYGVKD. CDR3 sequence: CAIKPGGYDTGELFF. The CDR3 bases are TGTGCCATCAAGCCAGGGGGCTATGACACCGGGGAGCTGTTTTTT.

This clone has just one count. The gene calls are TRBV7-9 and TRBJ2-3; 12 bases are a match to TRBD2. This CDR3 has 17 residues. Germline V gene lookup returns CDR1 SEHNR and CDR2 FQNEAQ (reference sequence). Trimming at V came to 5 bases and at J to 4 bases, leaving 10 bases not matched to a gene. This CDR3 reads CASSPPTSGSVSDTQYF. CDR3 DNA: TGTGCCAGCAGCCCACCGACTAGCGGGAGTGTTTCAGATACGCAGTATTTT.

As for this clone: Other DNA sequences of this sample code for an identical CDR3. The chain carries TRBV5-1 and TRBJ1-2; 11 nucleotides align to TRBD1. The V gene's germline CDR1 is SGHRS and CDR2 YFSETQ. This CDR3 has 14 residues. After removal of 4 bases from V and 4 bases from J, the junction contained 3 bases not matched to a gene. CDR3 protein: CASSLGTGGYGYTF. CDR3 coding DNA: TGCGCCAGCAGCCTAGGGACAGGGGGCTATGGCTACACCTTC.

This rearrangement joins TRBV27 to TRBJ1-1, with 8 positions matching TRBD1. The J segment lost 5 bases and the V segment lost 3 bases, leaving 5 bases of the junction unmatched. The CDR3 is made up of 14 amino acids. Germline V CDR1 and CDR2: MNHEY, SMNVEV (reference sequence). CDR3 sequence (DNA): TGTGCCAGCAGTTTCGGACAGGGCGGAACTGAAGCTTTCTTT. Translating it yields CASSFGQGGTEAFF.

The chain recombines TRBV7-2 with TRBJ2-7; D may be TRBD1 (6 bases). This CDR3 contains 14 residues. Germline V CDR1 and CDR2: SGHTA, FQGNSA. The ends were cut back, 4 bases at V and 7 bases at J, with 17 bases in the middle. The CDR3 coding sequence is TGTGCCAGCAGCTCGAGGTACCGGGACACAGAGCAGTACTTC. Translation: CASSSRYRDTEQYF.

This clone occurred a few times. This rearrangement joins TRBV30 to TRBJ2-1; the D gene is possibly TRBD2 (5 bases). The V and J ends lost 2 bases and 9 bases respectively, with 14 bases between them. The CDR3 covers 13 residues. Germline V gives CDR1 GTSNPN, CDR2 SVGIG (reference sequence). CDR3 in amino acids: CAWSSRLGSEQFF. The CDR3 DNA reads as TGTGCCTGGAGTTCCCGCCTAGGGAGTGAGCAGTTCTTC.

The rearrangement joins TRBV7-3 to TRBJ2-1, with D hard to call. CDR1 is SGHTA and CDR2 is FQGTGA in the germline V gene. The CDR3 contains 13 residues. V lost 1 base and J 8 bases, leaving 9 bases between the germline ends. CDR3: CASSLNFLDEQFF. The CDR3 region has the DNA TGTGCCAGCAGCTTAAACTTTCTCGATGAGCAGTTCTTC.

The J gene is TRBJ2-1, the V gene TRBV25-1; TRBD1 agrees at 9 bases. The germline V gene has CDR1 MGHDK and CDR2 SYGVNS. The CDR3 totals 16 residues. J was trimmed by 4 bases and V by 6 bases; bases with no gene match: 10. The CDR3 region has the DNA TGTGCCAGCAGCCTCATCCTGGGACAGGGTTACAATGAGCAGTTCTTC. Translating gives CASSLILGQGYNEQFF.

This chain joins TRBV7-9 and TRBJ1-6; D unresolved. Trimming left V 10 bases short and J 9 bases short, with 7 bases between. The CDR3 spans 10 residues. Per germline, CDR1 SEHNR and CDR2 FQNEAQ (reference sequence). The CDR3 is CAIPPSPLHF. CDR3 nucleotide sequence: TGTGCCATCCCTCCTTCACCCCTCCACTTT.

The V call is TRBV7-9, the J call TRBJ2-5; the match to TRBD1 covers 10 bases. CDR3 length equals 16 residues. Trimming at V came to 1 base and at J to 11 bases, leaving 13 bases not matched to a gene. The germline V gene has CDR1 SEHNR and CDR2 FQNEAQ (reference sequence). CDR3 loop: CASSLVGPGQGLEQYF. DNA for the CDR3: TGTGCCAGCAGCTTAGTGGGTCCGGGACAGGGGCTGGAGCAGTACTTC.

This chain joins TRBV25-1 and TRBJ2-7; 8 nucleotides line up with TRBD1. Germline lookup yields CDR1 MGHDK and CDR2 SYGVNS. V lost 4 bases and J lost 6; bases outside the gene matches: 8. The CDR3 extends over 14 amino acids. CDR3 region: CASSAWTGYREQYF. In DNA form, the CDR3 reads TGTGCCAGCAGTGCTTGGACAGGGTACCGCGAGCAGTACTTC.

This chain connects TRBV7-9 to TRBJ2-1; TRBD2 agrees at 13 bases. Per the germline V gene, CDR1 is SEHNR and CDR2 is FQNEAQ (reference sequence). V was clipped by 5 bases and J by 0 bases; unmatched bases: 10. This CDR3 contains 19 residues. The CDR3 DNA reads TGTGCCAGCAGCATAATACCAGGACTAGCGGGAGACTCCTACAATGAGCAGTTCTTC. Encoded protein: CASSIIPGLAGDSYNEQFF.

In its sample, this clone was seen once. This chain links TRBV27 with TRBJ2-5, with D possibly being TRBD2 (6 bases). The CDR3 has 17 amino acids. Germline CDR1 MNHEY, CDR2 SMNVEV (reference sequence). Trimming stripped 4 bases from V and 2 bases from J, with 20 bases between. The CDR3 loop is CASSSSSPLRGQETQYF. CDR3 sequence (DNA): TGTGCCAGCAGTTCCTCAAGCCCCTTGCGGGGACAAGAGACCCAGTACTTC.

The rearrangement links TRBV28 to TRBJ2-3, with D unclear. Germline assignment: CDR1 MDHEN and CDR2 SYDVKM. The V end lost 4 bases, the J end lost 8 bases, and 4 bases lay between the germline ends. The CDR3 runs 10 residues. The CDR3 sequence: CASSSRTQYF. The CDR3 nucleotides are TGTGCCAGCAGTTCTCGTACGCAGTATTTT.

The rearrangement links TRBV6-4 to TRBJ2-2; tentatively, D is TRBD1 (5 bases). The V and J ends lost 3 bases and 6 bases respectively, with 8 bases between them. CDR1 is MRHNA and CDR2 is SNTAGT in the germline V gene. The CDR3 consists of 13 residues. This CDR3 is CASSEGEAGELFF. Written as DNA, the CDR3 is TGTGCCAGCAGTGAAGGGGAAGCCGGGGAGCTGTTTTTT.

The chain joins TRBV19 to TRBJ2-4; 11 bases are shared with TRBD1. The V segment lost 6 bases and the J segment 8 bases; nucleotides outside the gene matches: 12. This CDR3 has 16 residues. Germline CDR1 is LNHDA and CDR2 is SQIVND (reference sequence). The CDR3 nucleotides read TGTGCCAGTAGAAAGGGGTGGGACAGGGGGTCGGACATTCAGTACTTC. It specifies CASRKGWDRGSDIQYF.

This chain uses TRBV29-1 with TRBJ2-7; no reliable D call. Per the germline V gene, CDR1 is SQVTM and CDR2 is ANQGSEA. This CDR3 contains 12 residues. The germline V and J ends were trimmed by 6 bases and 5 bases, with 14 bases remaining between them. CDR3 amino acids: CSVTPPNDEQYF. The CDR3 bases are TGCAGCGTAACTCCCCCCAATGACGAGCAGTACTTC.

On this clone: The junction differs from germline at one of its ends, possibly a read error. This chain uses TRBV5-1 with TRBJ1-1; TRBD1 might be the D (6 bases). This CDR3 spans 15 amino acids. The germline CDR1 and CDR2 sequences are SGHRS and YFSETQ. CDR3 DNA sequence: TGCGCCAGCGGCTTGGCGAGTAGGGGGATCACTGAAGCTTTCTTT. Its translation is CASGLASRGITEAFF.

The V call is TRBV19, the J call TRBJ2-2; tentatively, D is TRBD1 (6 bases). The germline V gene has CDR1 LNHDA and CDR2 SQIVND (reference sequence). Deletions cut 7 bases from V and 5 bases from J, with 11 bases between. The CDR3 has 13 residues. The CDR3 region is CASMSRGTGELFF. The CDR3 DNA is TGTGCCAGTATGTCCAGGGGAACCGGGGAGCTGTTTTTT.

The chain uses TRBV11-1 and TRBJ2-1, with TRBD2 identical over 14 bases. CDR1 is SGHAT, CDR2 FQDESV, per germline (reference sequence). This CDR3 has 15 amino acids. Trimming took 2 bases from V and 15 from J; bases not matched to a gene: 9. The CDR3: CASSLRVGTSGRLFF. In DNA, the CDR3 is TGTGCCAGCAGCTTACGTGTCGGGACTAGCGGGAGATTGTTCTTC. The variable domain in full, with the rest retrieved from reference TRBV11-1 and TRBJ2-1, is EAEVAQSPRYKITEKSQAVAFWCDPISGHATLYWYRQILGQGPELLVQFQDESVVDDSQLPKDRFSAERLKGVDSTLKIQPAELGDSAMYLCASSLRVGTSGRLFFGPGTRLTVL.

The genes are TRBV6-6 and TRBJ2-2; D unresolved. This CDR3 comprises 13 residues. The germline CDR1 and CDR2 sequences are MNHNY and SVGAGI (reference sequence). Trimming shortened V by 6 bases and J by 4 bases, and 9 bases separated the two germline ends. In DNA form, the CDR3 reads TGTGCCAGCAGGGAACTGGGCACCGGGGAGCTGTTTTTT. It is translated as CASRELGTGELFF.